This TCR beta chain originates from a study of human T cells and chemical hapten exposure. Study-wide background: Epicutaneous patch tests delivered 0.01% DPC to the upper back, with evaluation at 6 days.

Study-level points and caveats: Following DPC sensitization, TCRs present above 1 in 1000 frequency showed no change. Donors' alopecia may make their immune response differ from healthy people's.

V lost 4 bases and J lost 3, with 9 bases in between. CDR1 is ENHRY and CDR2 is SYGVKD in the germline V gene. The CDR3 contains 14 residues. The sample's time point: patch test 1, 2 weeks after DPC sensitization. Treatment specified: therapeutic diphenylcyclopropenone sensitization with weekly scalp DPC. Alopecia patients, 18 to 70 years old and DPC-suitable, served as donors. From the RACE reads, TCRdb called clonotypes with MiXCR, one entry per CDR3 protein. The data contain roughly 98,000 distinct CDR3 sequences, 9.5% to 15% of them seen just once; the ten biggest clones take up approximately 2%. In regard to this clonotype: The antigen remains unidentified.

The rearrangement joins TRBV10-3 to TRBJ2-2, with D perhaps being TRBD1 or TRBD2 (5 bases each). The sequence was collected from a woman aged 40 to 50 with alopecia areata. Some clones in this sample may be carry-over from other donors' samples. The specimen was whole blood, collected in connection with sensitization to the hapten diphenylcyclopropenone (DPC). The CDR3 loop reads CAISGDPDTGELFF. CDR3 in DNA: TGTGCCATCAGTGGGGACCCAGACACCGGGGAGCTGTTTTTT.